This T cell receptor beta chain was captured in a study of lymphopenia after photon versus proton radiotherapy. General study findings and limits: After the lymphocyte nadir, photon-treated repertoires showed oligoclonal expansion, especially of CD8+ Temra cells. In patients who died, overall survival fell as post-nadir TCR diversity dropped more.

The repertoire was sequenced with immunoSEQ multiplex PCR; TCRdb's copy has only in-frame clones and lacks some. The table includes 50,000 to 60,000 clones, more than 85% detected once. The ends lost 5 bases at V and 7 bases at J; junction bases unmatched: 3. Germline values: CDR1 MNHNS, CDR2 SASEGT. This CDR3 contains 14 residues. Points on this clone: The antigen is not known.

The material sequenced was peripheral blood, taken from a patient treated with photon-based radiotherapy. V and J are TRBV6-1 and TRBJ2-1, with 12 bases fitting TRBD2. This TCR was sampled from a woman aged 40 to 50 with cholangiocarcinoma. The CDR3 nucleotides read TGTGCCAGCAGTCGACTAGCGGGAGTGAATGAGCAGTTCTTC. It translates to CASSRLAGVNEQFF.